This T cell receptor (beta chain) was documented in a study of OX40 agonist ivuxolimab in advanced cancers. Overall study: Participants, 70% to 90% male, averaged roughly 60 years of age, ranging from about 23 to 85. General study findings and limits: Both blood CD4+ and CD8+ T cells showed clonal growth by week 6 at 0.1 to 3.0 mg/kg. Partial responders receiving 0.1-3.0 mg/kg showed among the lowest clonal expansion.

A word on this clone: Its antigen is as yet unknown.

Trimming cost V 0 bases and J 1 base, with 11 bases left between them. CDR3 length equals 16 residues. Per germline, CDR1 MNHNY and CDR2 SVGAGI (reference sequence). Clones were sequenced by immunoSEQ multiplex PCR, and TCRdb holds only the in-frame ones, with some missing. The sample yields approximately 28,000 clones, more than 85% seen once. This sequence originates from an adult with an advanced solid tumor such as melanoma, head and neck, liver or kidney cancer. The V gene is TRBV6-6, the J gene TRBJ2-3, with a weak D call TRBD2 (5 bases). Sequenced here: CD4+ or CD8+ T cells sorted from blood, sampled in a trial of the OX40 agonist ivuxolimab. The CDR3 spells CASSYSRVGGTDTQYF. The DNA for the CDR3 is TGTGCCAGCAGTTACTCGAGGGTTGGGGGCACAGATACGCAGTATTTT.